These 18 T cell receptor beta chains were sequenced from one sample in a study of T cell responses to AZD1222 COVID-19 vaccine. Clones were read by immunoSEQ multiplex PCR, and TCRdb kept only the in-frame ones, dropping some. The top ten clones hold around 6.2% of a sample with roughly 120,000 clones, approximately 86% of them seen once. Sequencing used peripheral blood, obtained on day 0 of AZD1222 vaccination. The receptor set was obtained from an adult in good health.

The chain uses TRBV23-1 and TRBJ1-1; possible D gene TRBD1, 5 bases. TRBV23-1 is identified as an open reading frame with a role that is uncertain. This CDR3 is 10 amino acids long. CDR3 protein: CATGNTEAFF. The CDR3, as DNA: TGCGCTACAGGGAACACTGAAGCTTTCTTT.

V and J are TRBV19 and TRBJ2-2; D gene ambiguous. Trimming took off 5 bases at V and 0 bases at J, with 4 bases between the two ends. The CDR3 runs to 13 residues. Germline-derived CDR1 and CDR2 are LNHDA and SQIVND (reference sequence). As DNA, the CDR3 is TGTGCCAGTAGTCGGACGAACACCGGGGAGCTGTTTTTT. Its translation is CASSRTNTGELFF.

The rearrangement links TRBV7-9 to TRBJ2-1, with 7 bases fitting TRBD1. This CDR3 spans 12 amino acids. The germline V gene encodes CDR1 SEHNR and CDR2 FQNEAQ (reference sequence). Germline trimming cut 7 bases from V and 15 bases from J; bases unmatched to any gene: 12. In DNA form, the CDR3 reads TGTGCCAGCACATCCACTCGACAGGGTTGGTTCTTC. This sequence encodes CASTSTRQGWFF.

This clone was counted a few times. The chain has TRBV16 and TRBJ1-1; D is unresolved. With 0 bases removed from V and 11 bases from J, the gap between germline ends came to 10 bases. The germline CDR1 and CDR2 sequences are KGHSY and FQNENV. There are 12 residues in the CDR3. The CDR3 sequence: CASSQSGLRAFF. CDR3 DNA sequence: TGTGCCAGCAGCCAATCGGGGTTGCGGGCTTTCTTT. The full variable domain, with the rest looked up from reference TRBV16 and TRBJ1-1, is GEEVAQTPKHLVRGEGQKAKLYCAPIKGHSYVFWYQQVLKNEFKFLISFQNENVFDETGMPKERFSAKCLPNSPCSLEIQATKLEDSAVYFCASSQSGLRAFFGQGTRLTVV.

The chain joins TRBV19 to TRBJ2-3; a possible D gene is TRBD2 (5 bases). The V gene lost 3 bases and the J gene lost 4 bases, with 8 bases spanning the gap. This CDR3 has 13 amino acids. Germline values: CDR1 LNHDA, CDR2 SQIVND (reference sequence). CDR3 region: CASSIGSADTQYF. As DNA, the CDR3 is TGTGCCAGTAGTATTGGTAGCGCAGATACGCAGTATTTT.

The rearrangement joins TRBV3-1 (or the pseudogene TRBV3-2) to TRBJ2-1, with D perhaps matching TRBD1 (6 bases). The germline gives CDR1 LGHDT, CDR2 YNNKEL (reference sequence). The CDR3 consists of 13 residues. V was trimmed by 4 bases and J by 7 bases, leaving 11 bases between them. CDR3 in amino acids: CASSPRGTNEQFF. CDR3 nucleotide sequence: TGTGCCAGCAGCCCGAGGGGGACGAATGAGCAGTTCTTC.

The CDR3 sequence: CASSGTGGYEQYF. CDR3 in DNA: TGTGCCAGCAGCGGGACAGGGGGCTACGAGCAGTACTTC. V usage is TRBV12-3 or TRBV12-4 and J usage is TRBJ2-7, with 11 bases aligning to TRBD1. After removal of 6 bases from V and 3 bases from J, the junction contained 1 base not matched to a gene. This CDR3 has 13 residues.

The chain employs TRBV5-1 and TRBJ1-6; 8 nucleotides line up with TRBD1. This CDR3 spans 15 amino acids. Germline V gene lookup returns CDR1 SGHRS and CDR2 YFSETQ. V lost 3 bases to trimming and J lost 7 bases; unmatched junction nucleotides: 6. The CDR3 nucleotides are TGCGCCAGCAGCTGGGGGGGACAGGAGAATTCACCCCTCCACTTT. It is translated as CASSWGGQENSPLHF.

CDR3 DNA sequence: TGTGCCACCAGTGATTTGGGTCAAGAAGGAGTAGAGACCCAGTACTTC. Translated, it gives CATSDLGQEGVETQYF. This sequence joins TRBV24-1 and TRBJ2-5; D unresolved. V gave up 0 bases and J gave up 4 bases, with 14 bases separating them. The germline V gene has CDR1 KGHDR and CDR2 SFDVKD. The CDR3 loop spans 16 amino acids.

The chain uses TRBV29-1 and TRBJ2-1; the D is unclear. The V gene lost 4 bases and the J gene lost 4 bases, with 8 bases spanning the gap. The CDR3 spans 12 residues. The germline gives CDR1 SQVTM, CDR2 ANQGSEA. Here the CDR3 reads CSVGLGYNEQFF. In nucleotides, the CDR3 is TGCAGCGTTGGGTTGGGGTACAATGAGCAGTTCTTC.

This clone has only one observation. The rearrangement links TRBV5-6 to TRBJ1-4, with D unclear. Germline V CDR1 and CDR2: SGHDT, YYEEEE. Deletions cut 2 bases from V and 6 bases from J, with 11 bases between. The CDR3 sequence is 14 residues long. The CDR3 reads CASSLWGFDEKLFF. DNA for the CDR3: TGTGCCAGCAGCTTATGGGGATTTGATGAAAAACTGTTTTTT.

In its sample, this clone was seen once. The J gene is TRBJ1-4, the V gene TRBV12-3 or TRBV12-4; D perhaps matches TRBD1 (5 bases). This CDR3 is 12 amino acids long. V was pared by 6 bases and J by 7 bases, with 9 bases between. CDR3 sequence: CASSPQGEKLFF. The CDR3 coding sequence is TGTGCCAGCAGCCCCCAGGGTGAAAAACTGTTTTTT.

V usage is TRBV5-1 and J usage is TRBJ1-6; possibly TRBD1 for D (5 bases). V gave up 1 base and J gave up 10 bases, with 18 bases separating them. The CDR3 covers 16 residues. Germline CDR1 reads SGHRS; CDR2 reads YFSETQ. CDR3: CASSLSLGQGGSPLHF. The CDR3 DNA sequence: TGCGCCAGCAGCTTGTCGCTTGGGCAGGGAGGATCACCCCTCCACTTT.

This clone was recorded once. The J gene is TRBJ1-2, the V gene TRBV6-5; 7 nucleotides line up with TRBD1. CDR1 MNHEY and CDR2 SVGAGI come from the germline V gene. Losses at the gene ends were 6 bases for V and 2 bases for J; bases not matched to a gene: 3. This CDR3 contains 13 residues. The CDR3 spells CASRTGQNYGYTF. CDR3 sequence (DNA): TGTGCCAGCAGAACGGGACAGAACTATGGCTACACCTTC.

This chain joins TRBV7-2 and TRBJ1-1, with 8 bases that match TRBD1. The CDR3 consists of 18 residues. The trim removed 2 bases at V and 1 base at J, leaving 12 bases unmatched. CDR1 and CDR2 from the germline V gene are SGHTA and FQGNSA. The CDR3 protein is CASSLSLLPGTGNTEAFF. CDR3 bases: TGTGCCAGCAGCTTATCTTTGCTCCCCGGGACAGGGAACACTGAAGCTTTCTTT.

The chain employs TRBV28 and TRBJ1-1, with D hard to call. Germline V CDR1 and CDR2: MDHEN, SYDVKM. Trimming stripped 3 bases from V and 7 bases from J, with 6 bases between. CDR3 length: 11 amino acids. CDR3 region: CASSFFLEAFF. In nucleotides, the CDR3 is TGTGCCAGCAGTTTTTTTCTTGAAGCTTTCTTT.

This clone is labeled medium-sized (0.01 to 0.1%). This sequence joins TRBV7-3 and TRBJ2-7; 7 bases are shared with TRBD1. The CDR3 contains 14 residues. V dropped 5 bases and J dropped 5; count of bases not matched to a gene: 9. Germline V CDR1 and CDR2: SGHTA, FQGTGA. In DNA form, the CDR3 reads TGTGCCAGCAGCCCACAGACAGGGTCCCACGAGCAGTACTTC. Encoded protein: CASSPQTGSHEQYF.

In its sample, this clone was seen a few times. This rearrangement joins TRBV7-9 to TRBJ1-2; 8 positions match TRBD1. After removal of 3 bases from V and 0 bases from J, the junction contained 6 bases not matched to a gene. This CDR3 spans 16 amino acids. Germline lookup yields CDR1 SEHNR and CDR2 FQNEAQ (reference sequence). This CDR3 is CASSFRGPDANYGYTF. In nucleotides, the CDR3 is TGTGCCAGCAGCTTCAGGGGGCCTGACGCTAACTATGGCTACACCTTC.